This T cell receptor beta chain stems from a study of tumor and adjacent non-tumor tissue in lung cancer. As for the study in general: The cohort had 12 to 13 adenocarcinoma, 2 squamous cell and 1 small cell patients.

Concerning this clonotype: Antigen: not known.

RNA was extracted from bulk tissue without any cell sorting. Chemotherapy-naive patients with new lung cancer underwent thoracic surgery in China, August–late 2014. General study points: TCR diversity was significantly greater in tumor than normal lung tissue.

Three rounds of nested PCR, following a modified ARM-PCR protocol, produced the TCRbeta library. One entry per CDR3 protein, called by TCRdb with MiXCR from the multiplex PCR reads. The sample lists under 140,000 distinct CDR3 sequences, about 87% occurring once. The CDR3 has 14 amino acids. Germline CDR1 reads MDHEN; CDR2 reads SYDVKM. Germline trimming cut 5 bases from V and 5 bases from J; bases unmatched to any gene: 8. Sequenced material: lung tumor tissue. The chain joins TRBV28 to TRBJ2-7, with 8 bases that match TRBD1. The TCR was taken from an older man with non-small cell lung cancer. The chain's CDR3 is CASSPQGAKDEQYF. The CDR3, as DNA: TGTGCCAGCAGTCCGCAGGGGGCGAAGGACGAGCAGTACTTC.